This T cell receptor beta chain was documented in a study of shared clonotypes between healthy human individuals. The wider study: A donor's plate count was three for CD4 naive and three for CD4 memory; CD8 naive had two and CD8 memory one.

The CDR3 runs to 15 residues. CDR1 is SGHTA, CDR2 FQGNSA, per germline. V was pared by 5 bases and J by 2 bases, with 4 bases of the junction left unmatched. A note on this clone: No antigen is known for it. The sample has other DNA sequences that encode this CDR3 too.

General study points: An anticipated effect of sequencing depth on clonotype sharing among donors was recognized.

Sequencing was performed with immunoSEQ multiplex PCR; in TCRdb, only in-frame clones are kept and a portion is missing. The sample holds fewer than 3 million clones; around 93% are singletons and the top ten take more than 0.35%. The V and J genes are TRBV7-2 and TRBJ2-1, with 9 bases matching TRBD1. This receptor was identified in a man younger than 35 in good health. Some clones in this sample may be carry-over from other donors' samples. Material: naive CD4+ T cells from PBMCs. The subset denotes: CD45RA+ positively selected. The CDR3 DNA reads TGTGCCAGCAGCGAGGGACAGGGCGCCTACAATGAGCAGTTCTTC. This gives the protein CASSEGQGAYNEQFF.